This T cell receptor beta chain was captured by sequencing in a study of blood T cell repertoires in COVID-19. In this sample, this clone turned up a few times. Per the original methods: Quantification of nucleated cells was approximated via reference gene primer amplification. The protocol was immunoSEQ multiplex PCR, while the TCRdb copy is restricted to in-frame clones and leaves out a portion. V, J and clone size are taken as reported in that table, and D and trimming were inferred from the DNA itself. In the table there are over 150,000 clones, around 82% of which are singletons. With 4 bases clipped from V and 4 bases from J, the junction kept 7 bases outside the gene matches. CDR1 and CDR2 from the germline V gene are MDHEN and SYDVKM. This CDR3 has 16 amino acids.

The TCR comes from a woman aged 70 to 79 who had recovered from COVID-19. The chain links TRBV28 to TRBJ2-1, with 10 bases identical to TRBD2. Material for sequencing was peripheral blood. The CDR3 sequence is CASSSLAGVGYNEQFF. The CDR3 DNA sequence: TGTGCCAGCAGTTCCCTAGCGGGAGTTGGGTACAATGAGCAGTTCTTC.